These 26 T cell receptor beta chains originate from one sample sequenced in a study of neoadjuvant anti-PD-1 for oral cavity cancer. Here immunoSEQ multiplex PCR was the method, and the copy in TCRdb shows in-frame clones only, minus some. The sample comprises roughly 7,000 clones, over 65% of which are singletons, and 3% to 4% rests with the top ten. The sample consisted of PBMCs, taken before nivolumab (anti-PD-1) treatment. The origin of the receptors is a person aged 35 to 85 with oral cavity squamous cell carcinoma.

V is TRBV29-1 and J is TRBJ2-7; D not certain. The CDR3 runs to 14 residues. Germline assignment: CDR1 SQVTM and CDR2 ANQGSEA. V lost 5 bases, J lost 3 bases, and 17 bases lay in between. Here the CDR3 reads CSVMLSAASYEQYF. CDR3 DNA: TGCAGCGTTATGTTGTCGGCAGCGAGCTACGAGCAGTACTTC.

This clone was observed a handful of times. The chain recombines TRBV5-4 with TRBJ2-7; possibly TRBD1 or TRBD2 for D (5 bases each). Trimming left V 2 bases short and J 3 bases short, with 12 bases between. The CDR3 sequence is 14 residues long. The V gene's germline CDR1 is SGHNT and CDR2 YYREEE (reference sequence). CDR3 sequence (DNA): TGTGCCAGCAGCTTCGGGACGGCGAGCTACGAGCAGTACTTC. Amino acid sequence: CASSFGTASYEQYF.

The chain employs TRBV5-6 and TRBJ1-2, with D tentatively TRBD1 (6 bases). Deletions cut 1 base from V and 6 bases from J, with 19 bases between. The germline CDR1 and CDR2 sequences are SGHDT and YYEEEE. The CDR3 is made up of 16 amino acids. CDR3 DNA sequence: TGTGCCAGCAGCTTGCCCTGGAACAGGGAGGACGATGGCTACACCTTC. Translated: CASSLPWNREDDGYTF. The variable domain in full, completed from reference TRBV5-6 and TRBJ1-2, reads DAGVTQSPTHLIKTRGQQVTLRCSPKSGHDTVSWYQQALGQGPQFIFQYYEEEERQRGNFPDRFSGHQFPNYSSELNVNALLLGDSALYLCASSLPWNREDDGYTFGSGTRLTVV.

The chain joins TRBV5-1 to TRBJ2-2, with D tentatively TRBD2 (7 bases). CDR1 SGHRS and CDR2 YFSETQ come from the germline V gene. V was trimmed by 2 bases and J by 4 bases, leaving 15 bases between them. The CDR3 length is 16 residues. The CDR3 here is CASSLYGGGSTGELFF. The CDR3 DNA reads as TGCGCCAGCAGCTTATACGGCGGGGGCTCCACCGGGGAGCTGTTTTTT. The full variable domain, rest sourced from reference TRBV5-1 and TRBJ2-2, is KAGVTQTPRYLIKTRGQQVTLSCSPISGHRSVSWYQQTPGQGLQFLFEYFSETQRNKGNFPGRFSGRQFSNSRSEMNVSTLELGDSALYLCASSLYGGGSTGELFFGEGSRLTVL.

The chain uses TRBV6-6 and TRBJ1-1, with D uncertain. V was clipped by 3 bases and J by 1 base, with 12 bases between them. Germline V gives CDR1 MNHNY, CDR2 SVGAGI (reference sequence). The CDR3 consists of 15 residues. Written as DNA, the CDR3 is TGTGCCAGCAGTTATACCGGAGATCCGAACACTGAAGCTTTCTTT. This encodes CASSYTGDPNTEAFF.

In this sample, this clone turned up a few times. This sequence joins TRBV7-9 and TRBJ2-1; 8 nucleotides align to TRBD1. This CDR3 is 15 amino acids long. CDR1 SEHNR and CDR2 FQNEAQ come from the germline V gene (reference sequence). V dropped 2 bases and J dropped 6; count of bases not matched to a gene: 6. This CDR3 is CASSLRGQASNEQFF. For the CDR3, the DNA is TGTGCCAGCAGCTTACGGGGACAGGCGAGCAATGAGCAGTTCTTC.

CDR3 sequence: CASSLDRGREGYTF. Written as DNA, the CDR3 is TGTGCCAGCAGCTTAGACAGGGGGCGCGAGGGCTACACCTTC. The rearrangement links TRBV28 to TRBJ1-2; 10 bases fit TRBD1. Germline V gene sequence: CDR1 MDHEN, CDR2 SYDVKM. This CDR3 is built from 14 residues. Trimming cost V 6 bases and J 8 bases; bases outside gene matches: 9.

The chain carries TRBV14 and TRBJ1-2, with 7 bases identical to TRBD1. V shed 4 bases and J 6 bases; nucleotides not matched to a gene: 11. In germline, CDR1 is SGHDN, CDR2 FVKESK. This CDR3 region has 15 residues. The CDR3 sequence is CASSRGAGGYDGYTF. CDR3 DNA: TGTGCCAGCAGCCGGGGGGCAGGGGGATATGATGGCTACACCTTC.

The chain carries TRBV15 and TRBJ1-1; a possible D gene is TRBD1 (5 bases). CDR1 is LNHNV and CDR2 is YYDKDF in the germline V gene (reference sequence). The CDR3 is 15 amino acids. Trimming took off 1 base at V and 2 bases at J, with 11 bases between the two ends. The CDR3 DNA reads TGTGCCACCAGCAGAGTGGCCAGGGCTAACACTGAAGCTTTCTTT. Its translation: CATSRVARANTEAFF.

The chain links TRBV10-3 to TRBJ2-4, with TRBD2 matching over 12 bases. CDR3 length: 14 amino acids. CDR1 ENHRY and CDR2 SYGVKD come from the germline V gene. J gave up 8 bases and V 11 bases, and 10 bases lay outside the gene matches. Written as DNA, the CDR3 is TGTGCCTCCAGACTAGCGGGGGACGTGGACATTCAGTACTTC. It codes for CASRLAGDVDIQYF.

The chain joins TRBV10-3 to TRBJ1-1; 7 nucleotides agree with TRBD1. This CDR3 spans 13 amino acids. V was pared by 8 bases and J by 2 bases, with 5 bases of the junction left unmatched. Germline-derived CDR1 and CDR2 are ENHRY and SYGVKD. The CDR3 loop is CAIGGTVNTEAFF. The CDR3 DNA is TGTGCCATCGGAGGGACAGTTAACACTGAAGCTTTCTTT.

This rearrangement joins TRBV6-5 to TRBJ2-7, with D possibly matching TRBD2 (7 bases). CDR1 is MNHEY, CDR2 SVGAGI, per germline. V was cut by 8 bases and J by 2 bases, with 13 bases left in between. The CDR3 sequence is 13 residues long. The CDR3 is CASRTAGTYEQYF. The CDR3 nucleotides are TGTGCCAGCCGGACAGCGGGGACCTACGAGCAGTACTTC.

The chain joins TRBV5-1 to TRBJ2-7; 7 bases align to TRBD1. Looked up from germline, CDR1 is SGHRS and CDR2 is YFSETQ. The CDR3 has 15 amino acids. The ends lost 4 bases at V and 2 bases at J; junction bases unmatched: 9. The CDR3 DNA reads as TGCGCCAGCAGCCCAAGGACAGGCACAACCTACGAGCAGTACTTC. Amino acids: CASSPRTGTTYEQYF.

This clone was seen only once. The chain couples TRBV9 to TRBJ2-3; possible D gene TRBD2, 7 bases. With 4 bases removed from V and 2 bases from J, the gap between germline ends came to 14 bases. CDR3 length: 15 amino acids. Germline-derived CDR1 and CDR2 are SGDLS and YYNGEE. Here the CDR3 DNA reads TGTGCCAGCAGCCGAAGGGGGGGGCACACAGATACGCAGTATTTT. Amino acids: CASSRRGGHTDTQYF. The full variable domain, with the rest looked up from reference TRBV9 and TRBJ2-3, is DSGVTQTPKHLITATGQRVTLRCSPRSGDLSVYWYQQSLDQGLQFLIQYYNGEERAKGNILERFSAQQFPDLHSELNLSSLELGDSALYFCASSRRGGHTDTQYFGPGTRLTVL.

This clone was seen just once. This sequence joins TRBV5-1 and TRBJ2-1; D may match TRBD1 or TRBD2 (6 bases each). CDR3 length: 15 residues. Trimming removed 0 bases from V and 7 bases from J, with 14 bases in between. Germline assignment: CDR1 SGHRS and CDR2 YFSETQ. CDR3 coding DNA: TGCGCCAGCAGCTTGGCCTGGGGGGCGCAGAATGAGCAGTTCTTC. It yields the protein CASSLAWGAQNEQFF.

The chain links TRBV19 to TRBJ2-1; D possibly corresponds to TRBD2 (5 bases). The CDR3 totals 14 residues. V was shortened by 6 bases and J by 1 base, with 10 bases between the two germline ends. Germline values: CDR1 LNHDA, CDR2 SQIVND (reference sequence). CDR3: CASRSDSSYNEQFF. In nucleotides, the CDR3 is TGTGCCAGTAGATCGGACTCGTCCTACAATGAGCAGTTCTTC.

DNA of the CDR3: TGTGCCAGCAGCCCAGGACAGGACAAAGAGACCCAGTACTTC. Translated: CASSPGQDKETQYF. This rearrangement joins TRBV5-4 to TRBJ2-5; 7 bases map to TRBD1. CDR1 and CDR2 from the germline V gene are SGHNT and YYREEE (reference sequence). This CDR3 is 14 amino acids long. Trimming removed 4 bases from V and 3 bases from J; junction bases left unmatched: 6.

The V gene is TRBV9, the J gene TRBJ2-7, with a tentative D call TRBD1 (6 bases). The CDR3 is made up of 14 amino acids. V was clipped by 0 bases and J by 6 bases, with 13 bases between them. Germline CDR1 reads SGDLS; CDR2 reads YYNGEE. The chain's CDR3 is CASSVGTGGFEQYF. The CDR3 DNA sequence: TGTGCCAGCAGCGTAGGGACTGGGGGCTTCGAGCAGTACTTC.

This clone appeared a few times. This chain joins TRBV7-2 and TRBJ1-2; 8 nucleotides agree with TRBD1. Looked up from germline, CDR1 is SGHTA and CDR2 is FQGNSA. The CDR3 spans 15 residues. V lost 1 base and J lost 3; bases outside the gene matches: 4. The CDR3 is CASSLGDRRDYGYTF. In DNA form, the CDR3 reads TGTGCCAGCAGCTTAGGGGACAGGCGAGACTATGGCTACACCTTC.

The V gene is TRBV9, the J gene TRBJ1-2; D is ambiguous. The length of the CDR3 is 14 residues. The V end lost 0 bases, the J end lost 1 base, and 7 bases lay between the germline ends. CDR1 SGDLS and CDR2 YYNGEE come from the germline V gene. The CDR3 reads CASSVGSNNYGYTF. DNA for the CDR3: TGTGCCAGCAGCGTAGGCAGTAATAACTATGGCTACACCTTC.

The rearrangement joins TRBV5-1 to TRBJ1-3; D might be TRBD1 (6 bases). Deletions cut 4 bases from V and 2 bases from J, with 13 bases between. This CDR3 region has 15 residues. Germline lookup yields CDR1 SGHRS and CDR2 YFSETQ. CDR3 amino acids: CASSATPGAGNTIYF. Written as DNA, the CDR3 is TGCGCCAGCAGCGCGACCCCAGGGGCTGGAAACACCATATATTTT.

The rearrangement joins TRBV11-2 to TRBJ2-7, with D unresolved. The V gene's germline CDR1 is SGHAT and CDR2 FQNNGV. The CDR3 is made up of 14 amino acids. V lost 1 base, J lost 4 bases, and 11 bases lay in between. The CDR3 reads CASSLVGQPYEQYF. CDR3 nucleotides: TGTGCCAGCAGCTTAGTAGGGCAACCATACGAGCAGTACTTC.

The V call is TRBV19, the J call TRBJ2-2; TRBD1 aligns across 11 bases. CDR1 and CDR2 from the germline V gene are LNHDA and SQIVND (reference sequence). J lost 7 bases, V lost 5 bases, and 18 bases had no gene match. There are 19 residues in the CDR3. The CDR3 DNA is TGTGCCAGTAGTCCCAAGCCGCCCCGGGACAGGGGGAAGGGCGGGGAGCTGTTTTTT. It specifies CASSPKPPRDRGKGGELFF.

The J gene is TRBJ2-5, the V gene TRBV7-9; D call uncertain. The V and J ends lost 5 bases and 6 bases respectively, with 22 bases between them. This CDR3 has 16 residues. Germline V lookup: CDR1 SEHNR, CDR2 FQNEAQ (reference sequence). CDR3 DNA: TGTGCCAGCAGCGCCAGTGGGGTTCCAACGGAAAAGACCCAGTACTTC. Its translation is CASSASGVPTEKTQYF.

CDR3 DNA sequence: TGTGCCAGCAGCCCAGCTACAGCGGAACGAATTAAAAATCAGCCCCAGCATTTT. This gives the protein CASSPATAERIKNQPQHF. The chain is built from TRBV5-8 and TRBJ1-5; D gene ambiguous. Germline V CDR1 and CDR2: SGHTS, YDEGEE. The CDR3 loop spans 18 amino acids. Between the trimmed V and J ends, which lost 4 bases and 4 bases, there was a span of 24 bases.

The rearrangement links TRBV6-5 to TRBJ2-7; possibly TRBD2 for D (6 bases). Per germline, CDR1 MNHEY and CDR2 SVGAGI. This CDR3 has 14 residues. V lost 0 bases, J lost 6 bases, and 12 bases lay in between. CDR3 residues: CASSYSRLGGEQYF. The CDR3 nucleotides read TGTGCCAGCAGTTACTCGAGGTTGGGGGGCGAGCAGTACTTC.